This TCR beta chain was recovered during a study of control samples from healthy donors and cancer patients. The CDR3 sequence is 16 residues long. Germline CDR1 MDHEN, CDR2 SYDVKM. V lost 10 bases and J 0 bases, leaving 16 bases between the germline ends. The assay was immunoSEQ multiplex PCR, and TCRdb's table has in-frame clones only and misses some. The sample has about 410,000 clones, 90% seen once. Specimen: PBMCs. This TCR was sampled from a man aged 35 to 55 with head and neck cancer. The genes are TRBV28 and TRBJ2-6, with D possibly being TRBD1 or TRBD2 (5 bases each). The CDR3 DNA follows: TGTGCCACTACGGGGACCCCGAGCTCTGGGGCCAACGTCCTGACTTTC. Protein: CATTGTPSSGANVLTF.